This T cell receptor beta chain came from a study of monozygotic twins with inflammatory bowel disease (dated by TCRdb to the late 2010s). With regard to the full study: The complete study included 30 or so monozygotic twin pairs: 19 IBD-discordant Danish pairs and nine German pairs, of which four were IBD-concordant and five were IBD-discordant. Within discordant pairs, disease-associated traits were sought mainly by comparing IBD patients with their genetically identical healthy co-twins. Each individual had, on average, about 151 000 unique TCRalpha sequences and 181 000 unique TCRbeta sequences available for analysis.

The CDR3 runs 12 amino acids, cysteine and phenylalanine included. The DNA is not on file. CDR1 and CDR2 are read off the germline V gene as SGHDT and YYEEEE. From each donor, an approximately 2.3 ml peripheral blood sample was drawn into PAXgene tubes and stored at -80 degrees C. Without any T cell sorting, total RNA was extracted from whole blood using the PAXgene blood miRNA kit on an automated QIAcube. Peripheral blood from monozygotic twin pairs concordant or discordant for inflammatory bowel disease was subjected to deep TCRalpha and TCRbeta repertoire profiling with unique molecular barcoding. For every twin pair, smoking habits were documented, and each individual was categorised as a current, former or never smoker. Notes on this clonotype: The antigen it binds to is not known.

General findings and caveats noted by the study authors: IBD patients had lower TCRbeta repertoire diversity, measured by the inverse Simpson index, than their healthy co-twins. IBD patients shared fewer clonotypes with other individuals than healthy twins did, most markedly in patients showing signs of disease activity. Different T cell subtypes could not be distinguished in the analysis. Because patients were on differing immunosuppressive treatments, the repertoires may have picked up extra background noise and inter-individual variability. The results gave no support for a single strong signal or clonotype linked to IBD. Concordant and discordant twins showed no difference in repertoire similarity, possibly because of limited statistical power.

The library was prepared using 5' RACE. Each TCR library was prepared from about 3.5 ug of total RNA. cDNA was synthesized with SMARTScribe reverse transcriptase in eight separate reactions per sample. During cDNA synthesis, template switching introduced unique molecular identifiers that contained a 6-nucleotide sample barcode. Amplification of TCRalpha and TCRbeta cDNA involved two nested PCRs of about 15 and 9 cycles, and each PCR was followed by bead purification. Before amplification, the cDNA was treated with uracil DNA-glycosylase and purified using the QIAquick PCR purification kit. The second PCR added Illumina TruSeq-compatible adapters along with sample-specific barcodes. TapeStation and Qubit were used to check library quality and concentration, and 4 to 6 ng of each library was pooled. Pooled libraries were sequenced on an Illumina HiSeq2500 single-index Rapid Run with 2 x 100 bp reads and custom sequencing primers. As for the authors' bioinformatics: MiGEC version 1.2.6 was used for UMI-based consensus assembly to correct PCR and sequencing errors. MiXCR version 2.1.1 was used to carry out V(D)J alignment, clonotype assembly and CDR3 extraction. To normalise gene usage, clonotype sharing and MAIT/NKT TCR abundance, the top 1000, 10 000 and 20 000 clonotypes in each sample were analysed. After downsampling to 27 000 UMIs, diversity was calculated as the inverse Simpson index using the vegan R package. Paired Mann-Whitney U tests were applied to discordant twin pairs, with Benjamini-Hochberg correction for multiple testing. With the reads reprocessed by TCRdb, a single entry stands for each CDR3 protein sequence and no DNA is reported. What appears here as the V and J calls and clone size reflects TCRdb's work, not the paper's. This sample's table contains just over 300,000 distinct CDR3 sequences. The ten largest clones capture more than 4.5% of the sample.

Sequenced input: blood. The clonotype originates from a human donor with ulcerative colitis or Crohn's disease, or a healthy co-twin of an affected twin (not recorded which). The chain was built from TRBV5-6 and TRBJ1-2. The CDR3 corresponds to CASSKTDYGYTF.